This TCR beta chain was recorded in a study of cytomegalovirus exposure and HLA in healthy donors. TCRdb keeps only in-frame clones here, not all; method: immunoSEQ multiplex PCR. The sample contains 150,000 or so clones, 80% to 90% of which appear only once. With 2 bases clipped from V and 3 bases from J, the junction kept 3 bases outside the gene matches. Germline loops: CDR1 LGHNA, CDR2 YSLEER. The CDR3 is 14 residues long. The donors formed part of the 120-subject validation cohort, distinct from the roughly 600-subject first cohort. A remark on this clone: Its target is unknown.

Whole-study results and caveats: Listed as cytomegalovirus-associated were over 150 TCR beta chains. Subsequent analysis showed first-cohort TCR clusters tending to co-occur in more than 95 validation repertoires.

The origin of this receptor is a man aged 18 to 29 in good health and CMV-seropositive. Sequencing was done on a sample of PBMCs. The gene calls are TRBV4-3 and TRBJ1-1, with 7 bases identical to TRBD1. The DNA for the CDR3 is TGCGCCAGCAGCCAACATACAGGGGACACTGAAGCTTTCTTT. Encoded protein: CASSQHTGDTEAFF.